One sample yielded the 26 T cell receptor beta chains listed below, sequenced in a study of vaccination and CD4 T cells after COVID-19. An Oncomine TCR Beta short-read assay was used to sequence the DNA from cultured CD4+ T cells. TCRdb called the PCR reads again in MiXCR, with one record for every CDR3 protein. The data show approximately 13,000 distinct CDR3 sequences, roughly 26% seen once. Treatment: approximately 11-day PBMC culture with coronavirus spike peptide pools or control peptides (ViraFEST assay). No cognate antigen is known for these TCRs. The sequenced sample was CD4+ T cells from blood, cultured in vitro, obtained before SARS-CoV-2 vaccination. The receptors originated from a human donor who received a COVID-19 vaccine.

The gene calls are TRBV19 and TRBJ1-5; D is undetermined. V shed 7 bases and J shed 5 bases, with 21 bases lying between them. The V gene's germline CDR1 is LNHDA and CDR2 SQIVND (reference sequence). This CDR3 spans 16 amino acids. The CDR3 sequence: CASTAEVGRKDQPQHF. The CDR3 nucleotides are TGTGCCAGTACCGCGGAGGTTGGACGCAAAGATCAGCCCCAGCATTTT.

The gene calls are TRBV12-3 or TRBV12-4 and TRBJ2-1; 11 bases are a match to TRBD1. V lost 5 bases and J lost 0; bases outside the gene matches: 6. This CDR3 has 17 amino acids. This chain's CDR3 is CASSGQGAFYSYNEQFF. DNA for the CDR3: TGTGCCAGCAGTGGACAGGGGGCGTTCTACTCCTACAATGAGCAGTTCTTC.

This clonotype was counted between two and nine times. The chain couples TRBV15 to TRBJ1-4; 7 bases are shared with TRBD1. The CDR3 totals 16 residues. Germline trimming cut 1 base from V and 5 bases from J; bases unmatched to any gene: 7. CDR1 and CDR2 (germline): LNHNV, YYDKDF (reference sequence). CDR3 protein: CATSRGRQGVNEKLFF. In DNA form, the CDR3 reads TGTGCCACCAGCAGAGGACGACAGGGCGTAAATGAAAAACTGTTTTTT. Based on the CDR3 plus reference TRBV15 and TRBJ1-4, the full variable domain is DAMVIQNPRYQVTQFGKPVTLSCSQTLNHNVMYWYQQKSSQAPKLLFHYYDKDFNNEADTPDNFQSRRPNTSFCFLDIRSPGLGDTAMYLCATSRGRQGVNEKLFFGSGTQLSVL.

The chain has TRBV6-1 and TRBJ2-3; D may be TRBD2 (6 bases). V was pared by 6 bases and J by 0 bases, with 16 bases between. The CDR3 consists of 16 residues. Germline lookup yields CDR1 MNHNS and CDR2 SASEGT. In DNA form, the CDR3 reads TGTGCCAGCAGAGATCGTAGCGGAACTAGCACAGATACGCAGTATTTT. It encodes CASRDRSGTSTDTQYF.

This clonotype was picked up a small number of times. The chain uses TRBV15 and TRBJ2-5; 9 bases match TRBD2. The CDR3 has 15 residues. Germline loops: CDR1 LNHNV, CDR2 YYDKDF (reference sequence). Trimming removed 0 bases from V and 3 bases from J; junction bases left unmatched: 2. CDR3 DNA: TGTGCCACCAGCAGAGATCCTAGCGGGGAAGAGACCCAGTACTTC. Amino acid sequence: CATSRDPSGEETQYF. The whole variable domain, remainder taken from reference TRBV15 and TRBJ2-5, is DAMVIQNPRYQVTQFGKPVTLSCSQTLNHNVMYWYQQKSSQAPKLLFHYYDKDFNNEADTPDNFQSRRPNTSFCFLDIRSPGLGDTAMYLCATSRDPSGEETQYFGPGTRLLVL.

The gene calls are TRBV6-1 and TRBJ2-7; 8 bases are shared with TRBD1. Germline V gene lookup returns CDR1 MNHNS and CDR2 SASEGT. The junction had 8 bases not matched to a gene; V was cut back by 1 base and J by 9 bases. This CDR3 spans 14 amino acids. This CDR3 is CASSEGQGKRGQYF. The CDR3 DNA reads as TGTGCCAGCAGTGAAGGACAGGGGAAACGTGGGCAGTACTTC.

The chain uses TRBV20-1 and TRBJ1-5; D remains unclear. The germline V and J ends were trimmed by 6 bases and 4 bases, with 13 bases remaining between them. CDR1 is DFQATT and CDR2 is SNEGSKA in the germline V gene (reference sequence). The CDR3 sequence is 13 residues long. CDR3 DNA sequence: TGCAGTGCCTCCCCAGGCCTTAATCAGCCCCAGCATTTT. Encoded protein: CSASPGLNQPQHF.

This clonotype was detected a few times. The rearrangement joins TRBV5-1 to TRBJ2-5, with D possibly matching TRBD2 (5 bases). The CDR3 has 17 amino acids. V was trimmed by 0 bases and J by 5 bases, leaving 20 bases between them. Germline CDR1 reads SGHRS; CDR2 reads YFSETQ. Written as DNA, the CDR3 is TGCGCCAGCAGCTTGGCCCCCCCGGACTTGATTGGGGAGACCCAGTACTTC. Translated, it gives CASSLAPPDLIGETQYF.

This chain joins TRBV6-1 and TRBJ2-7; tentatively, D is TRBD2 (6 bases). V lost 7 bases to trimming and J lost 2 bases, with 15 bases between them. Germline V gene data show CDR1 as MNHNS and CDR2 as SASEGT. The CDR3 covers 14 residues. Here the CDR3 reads CASTKNGGTYEQYF. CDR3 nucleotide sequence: TGTGCCAGCACCAAGAATGGAGGGACCTACGAGCAGTACTTC.

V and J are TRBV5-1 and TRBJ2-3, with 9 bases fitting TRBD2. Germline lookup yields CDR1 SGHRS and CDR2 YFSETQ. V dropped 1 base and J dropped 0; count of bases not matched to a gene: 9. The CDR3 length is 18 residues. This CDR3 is CASSLSMLAGESTDTQYF. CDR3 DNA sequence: TGCGCCAGCAGCTTGTCCATGTTAGCGGGGGAAAGCACAGATACGCAGTATTTT.

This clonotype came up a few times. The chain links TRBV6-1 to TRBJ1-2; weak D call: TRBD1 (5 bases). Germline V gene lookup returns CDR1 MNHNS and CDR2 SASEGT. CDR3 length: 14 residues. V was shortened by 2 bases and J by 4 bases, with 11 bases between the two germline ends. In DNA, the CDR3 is TGTGCCAGCAGTGAATTTGTACAGGTCTATGGCTACACCTTC. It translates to CASSEFVQVYGYTF.

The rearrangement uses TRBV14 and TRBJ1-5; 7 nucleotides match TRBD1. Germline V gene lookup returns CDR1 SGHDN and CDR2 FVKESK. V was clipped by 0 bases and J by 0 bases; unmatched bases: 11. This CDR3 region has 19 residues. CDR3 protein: CASSQDGGTAFYSNQPQHF. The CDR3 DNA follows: TGTGCCAGCAGCCAAGATGGAGGGACAGCCTTTTATAGCAATCAGCCCCAGCATTTT.

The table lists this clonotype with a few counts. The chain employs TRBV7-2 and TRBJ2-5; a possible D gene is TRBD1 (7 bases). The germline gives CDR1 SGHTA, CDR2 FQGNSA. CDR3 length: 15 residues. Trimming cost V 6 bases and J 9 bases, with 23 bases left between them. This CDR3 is CASSGDRALRGAQYF. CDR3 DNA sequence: TGTGCCAGCAGTGGAGACAGGGCTTTAAGGGGGGCCCAGTACTTC.

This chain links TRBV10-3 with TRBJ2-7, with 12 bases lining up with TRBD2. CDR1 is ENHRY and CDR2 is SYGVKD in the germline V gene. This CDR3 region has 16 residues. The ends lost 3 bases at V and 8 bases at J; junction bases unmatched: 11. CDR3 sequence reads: CAISETVASGGAKQYF. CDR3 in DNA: TGTGCCATCAGTGAAACGGTGGCTAGCGGGGGGGCCAAGCAGTACTTC.

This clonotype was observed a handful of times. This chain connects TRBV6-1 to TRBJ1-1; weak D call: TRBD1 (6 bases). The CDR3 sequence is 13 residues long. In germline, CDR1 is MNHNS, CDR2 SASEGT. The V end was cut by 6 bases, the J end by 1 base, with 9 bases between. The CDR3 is CASRPDRNTEAFF. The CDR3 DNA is TGTGCCAGCAGACCGGACAGGAACACTGAAGCTTTCTTT.

CDR3 protein: CASSYDGQGVYGYTF. In nucleotides, the CDR3 is TGTGCCAGCAGTTACGATGGGCAGGGAGTCTATGGCTACACCTTC. This chain connects TRBV6-5 to TRBJ1-2; tentative D call: TRBD1 (5 bases). The CDR3 length is 15 residues. Trimming cost V 2 bases and J 4 bases, with 14 bases left between them. Germline-derived CDR1 and CDR2 are MNHEY and SVGAGI.

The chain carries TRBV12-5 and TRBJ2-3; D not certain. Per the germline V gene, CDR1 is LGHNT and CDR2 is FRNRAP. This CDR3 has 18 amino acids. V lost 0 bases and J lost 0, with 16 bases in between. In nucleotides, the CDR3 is TGTGCTAGTGGTTTGGTCCTCGATGGTTATGCTAGCACAGATACGCAGTATTTT. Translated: CASGLVLDGYASTDTQYF.

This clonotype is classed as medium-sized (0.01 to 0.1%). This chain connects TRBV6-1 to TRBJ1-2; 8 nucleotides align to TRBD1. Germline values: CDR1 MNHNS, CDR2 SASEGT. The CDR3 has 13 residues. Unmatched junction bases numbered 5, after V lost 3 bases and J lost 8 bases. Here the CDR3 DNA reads TGTGCCAGCAGTGAGGCAGGGGGCGCCGGCTACACCTTC. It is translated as CASSEAGGAGYTF.

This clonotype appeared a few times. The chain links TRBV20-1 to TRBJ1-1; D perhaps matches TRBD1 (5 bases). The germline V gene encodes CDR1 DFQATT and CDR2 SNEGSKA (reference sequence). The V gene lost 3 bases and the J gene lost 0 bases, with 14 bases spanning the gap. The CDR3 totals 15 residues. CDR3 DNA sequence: TGCAGTGCTAGGTCTTGGGGGGATTTGAACACTGAAGCTTTCTTT. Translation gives CSARSWGDLNTEAFF.

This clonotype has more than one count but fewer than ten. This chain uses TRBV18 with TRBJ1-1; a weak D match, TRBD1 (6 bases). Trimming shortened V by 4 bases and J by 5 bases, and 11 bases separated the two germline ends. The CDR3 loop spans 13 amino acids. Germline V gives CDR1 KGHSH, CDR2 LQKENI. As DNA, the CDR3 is TGTGCCAGCTCACAAGGGGGTAATACTGAAGCTTTCTTT. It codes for CASSQGGNTEAFF.

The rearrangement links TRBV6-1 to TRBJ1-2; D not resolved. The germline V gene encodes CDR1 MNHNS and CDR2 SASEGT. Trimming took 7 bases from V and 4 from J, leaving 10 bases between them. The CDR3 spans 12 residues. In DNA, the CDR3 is TGTGCCAGCAAGGGCGGCTCCTATGGCTACACCTTC. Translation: CASKGGSYGYTF.

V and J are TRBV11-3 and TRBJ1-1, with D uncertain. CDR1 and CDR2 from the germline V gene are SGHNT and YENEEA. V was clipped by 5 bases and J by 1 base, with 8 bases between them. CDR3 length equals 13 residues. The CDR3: CASSLEGNTEAFF. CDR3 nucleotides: TGTGCCAGCAGCCTTGAGGGGAACACTGAAGCTTTCTTT.

CDR3 sequence: CASSPGTVYGYTF. Written as DNA, the CDR3 is TGCGCCAGCAGCCCCGGGACGGTCTATGGCTACACCTTC. The V call is TRBV5-1, the J call TRBJ1-2, with a possible D match to TRBD1 (5 bases). There are 13 residues in the CDR3. Trimming left V 4 bases short and J 4 bases short, with 11 bases between. Germline CDR1 and CDR2: SGHRS and YFSETQ.

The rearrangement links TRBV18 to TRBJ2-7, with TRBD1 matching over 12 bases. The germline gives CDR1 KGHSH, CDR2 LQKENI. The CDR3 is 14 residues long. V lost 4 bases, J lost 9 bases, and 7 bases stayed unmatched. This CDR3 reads CASSRGDRGPRQYF. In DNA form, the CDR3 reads TGTGCCAGCTCACGAGGGGACAGGGGGCCCAGGCAGTACTTC.

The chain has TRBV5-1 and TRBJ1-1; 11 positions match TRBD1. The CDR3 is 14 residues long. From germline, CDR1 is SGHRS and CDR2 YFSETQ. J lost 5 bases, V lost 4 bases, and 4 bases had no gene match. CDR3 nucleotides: TGCGCCAGCAGCCGGACAGGGGGCGATACTGAAGCTTTCTTT. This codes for CASSRTGGDTEAFF.

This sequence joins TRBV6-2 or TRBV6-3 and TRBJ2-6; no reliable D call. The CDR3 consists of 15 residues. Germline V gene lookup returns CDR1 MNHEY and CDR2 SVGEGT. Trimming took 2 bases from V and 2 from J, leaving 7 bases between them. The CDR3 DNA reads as TGTGCCAGCAGTTACCGGCTCCCTGGGGCCAACGTCCTGACTTTC. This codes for CASSYRLPGANVLTF.